This is a list of T cell receptor beta chains from one sample in a study of early T cells in non-severe SARS-CoV-2 infection. From the 5' RACE reads, TCRdb called clonotypes with MiXCR, one entry per CDR3 protein. The sample lists fewer than 120,000 distinct CDR3 sequences, roughly 12% seen once, with approximately 4% in the top ten. The source material was whole blood, sampled at baseline. These receptors were taken from an adult who was a healthcare worker with PCR-confirmed SARS-CoV-2 infection or an uninfected control (not recorded which). Both conserved end residues are part of each CDR3. D genes are given only for firm matches. Where a row states a size, it is once, few, many or the class of an expanded clone; other rows omit it.

V	J	D	size	DNA	CDR3
TRBV29-1	TRBJ1-3	.	many	TGCAGCGTTTTCACTCAGGGGACTGGAAACACCATATATTTT	CSVFTQGTGNTIYF
TRBV6-5	TRBJ2-7	.	.	TGTGCCAGCAGTAGGTGGTTTGGACGTTCCTACGAGCAGTACTTC	CASSRWFGRSYEQYF
TRBV2	TRBJ1-6	.	few	TGTGCCAGCAAAGGGGGCTATAATTCACCCCTCCACTTT	CASKGGYNSPLHF
TRBV29-1	TRBJ2-1	TRBD2	.	TGCAGCGTTGCGGACATAGCGGGAGTGGGCAATGAGCAGTTCTTC	CSVADIAGVGNEQFF
TRBV29-1	TRBJ1-1	.	.	TGCAGCGTTGGAGGATGGATCACTGAAGCTTTCTTT	CSVGGWITEAFF
TRBV18	TRBJ1-3	.	few	TGTGCCAGCTCAGCAGGTGGCGGAAACACCATATATTTT	CASSAGGGNTIYF
TRBV5-1	TRBJ2-1	TRBD1	many	TGCGCCAGCAGCTTGGTCAGGGGGCGATACAATGAGCAGTTCTTC	CASSLVRGRYNEQFF
TRBV5-5	TRBJ2-3	TRBD2	many	TGTGCCAGCAGCCCCGGGCTAGCGGAACCGTCTAGCACAGATACGCAGTATTTT	CASSPGLAEPSSTDTQYF
TRBV29-1	TRBJ1-1	.	.	TGCAGCGTTGCCGCACATGGGGGGAACACTGAAGCTTTCTTT	CSVAAHGGNTEAFF
TRBV7-9	TRBJ2-1	.	many	TGTGCCAGCAGTCCTGCCTACAATGAGCAGTTCTTC	CASSPAYNEQFF
TRBV7-9	TRBJ2-5	TRBD2	.	TGTGCCAGCGCTTCGGGACTAGCGGGAGGTGGAGAGACCCAGTACTTC	CASASGLAGGGETQYF
TRBV7-9	TRBJ1-4	.	.	TGTGCCAGCAGCTCGGGACCAGGCCATGAAAAACTGTTTTTT	CASSSGPGHEKLFF
TRBV3-1	TRBJ2-2	.	.	TGTGCCAGCAGTCAAGCCTGGAGGAACACCGGGGAGCTGTTTTTT	CASSQAWRNTGELFF
TRBV29-1	TRBJ2-1	.	.	TGCAGCGTTCTCCTTTACAATGAGCAGTTCTTC	CSVLLYNEQFF
TRBV29-1	TRBJ2-4	.	.	TGCAGCGTCCGGGGCCAGGCCAAAAACATTCAGTACTTC	CSVRGQAKNIQYF
TRBV7-6	TRBJ2-1	TRBD2	few	TGTGCCAGCAGCTTAGGGGGGGGCAATGAGCAGTTCTTC	CASSLGGGNEQFF
TRBV5-4	TRBJ2-7	TRBD2	few	TGTGCCAGCAGCTTGCTGAAACTAGCGGGAGATCCCAACGAGCAGTACTTC	CASSLLKLAGDPNEQYF
TRBV5-1	TRBJ1-4	.	many	TGCGCCAGCAGCCCTAGGGATAATGAAAAACTGTTTTTT	CASSPRDNEKLFF
TRBV12-3/TRBV12-4	TRBJ1-1	.	.	TGTGCCAGCAGTTTACGGGCCCCTAGGGCTTTCTTT	CASSLRAPRAFF
TRBV20-1	TRBJ2-4	TRBD2	many	TGCAGTGCATTACTAGCGGGAGGGGGAAACATTCAGTACTTC	CSALLAGGGNIQYF
TRBV7-9	TRBJ2-3	.	.	TGTGCCAGCAGCTCGCGGGAACATACGCAGTATTTT	CASSSREHTQYF
TRBV21-1	TRBJ2-7	.	.	TGTGCCAGCAGCCCCTCGGGGGACAGTTCCTACGAGCAGTACTTC	CASSPSGDSSYEQYF
TRBV20-1	TRBJ2-3	TRBD2	.	TGCAGTGCTAGAGATAGCGGGAGGGTTACAGATACGCAGTATTTT	CSARDSGRVTDTQYF
TRBV6-5	TRBJ1-2	.	.	TGTGCCAGCAGGCCCATTCGAGGAGGGACCTATGGCTACACCTTC	CASRPIRGGTYGYTF
TRBV27	TRBJ1-1	.	.	TGTGCCAGCAGTTTCACGGGGGCAGGCACTGAAGCTTTCTTT	CASSFTGAGTEAFF
TRBV24-1	TRBJ2-3	.	.	TGTGCCACCAGTGCGGGACCGACAGATACGCAGTATTTT	CATSAGPTDTQYF
TRBV7-9	TRBJ2-5	TRBD1	.	TGTGCCAGCGCCTGGGACAGGGAGGGTGCCCAGTACTTC	CASAWDREGAQYF
TRBV5-1	TRBJ2-7	.	many	TGCGCCAGCAGCCTGGACGGGCCCTACGAGCAGTACTTC	CASSLDGPYEQYF
TRBV20-1	TRBJ2-3	.	few	TGCAGTGCCCTGAGGACAGCAAGCACAGATACGCAGTATTTT	CSALRTASTDTQYF
TRBV5-1	TRBJ1-2	TRBD1	many	TGCGCCAGCAGCTCCACGGGACAGGGATCAGATGGCTACACCTTC	CASSSTGQGSDGYTF
TRBV12-3/TRBV12-4	TRBJ1-5	.	few	TGTGCCAGCAGTTTAATTGCAGGGGCGAATCAGCCCCAGCATTTT	CASSLIAGANQPQHF
TRBV20-1	TRBJ1-5	TRBD1	once	TGCAGTGCTACAGGGGGCCTGCCCCAGCATTTT	CSATGGLPQHF
TRBV20-1	TRBJ2-7	.	few	TGCAGTGCTAGTGACAGAGTCTCCTACGAGCAGTACTTC	CSASDRVSYEQYF
TRBV4-1	TRBJ1-1	TRBD1	.	TGCGCCAGCAGCCAATCGGGGACAGGGGCAATGAACACTGAAGCTTTCTTT	CASSQSGTGAMNTEAFF
TRBV20-1	TRBJ2-3	TRBD2	many	TGCAGAGCTATAACCGGGACTAGGGGGACAGATACGCAGTATTTT	CRAITGTRGTDTQYF
TRBV18	TRBJ2-1	.	.	TGTGCCAGCTCACCAGGGCGGGAGCAGTTCTTC	CASSPGREQFF
TRBV5-5	TRBJ2-1	TRBD1	few	TGTGCCAGCAGCTTTTGGCAGGGGGCTATCGATGAGCAGTTCTTC	CASSFWQGAIDEQFF
TRBV6-1	TRBJ2-3	TRBD2	.	TGTGCCAGCAAAGCGGGAGTCGCTAGCACAGATACGCAGTATTTT	CASKAGVASTDTQYF
TRBV20-1	TRBJ2-7	TRBD2	.	TGCAGTGCATGGACTAGCGGGAGTGACGAGCAGTACTTC	CSAWTSGSDEQYF
TRBV5-5	TRBJ2-7	.	.	TGTGCCAGCAGCTTGGCCATGGCAGTAGGGGAGCAGTACTTC	CASSLAMAVGEQYF
TRBV10-3	TRBJ1-5	TRBD1	.	TGTGCCATCAGCACCGGGACAGGGGGCTTAAGCAATCAGCCCCAGCATTTT	CAISTGTGGLSNQPQHF
TRBV5-4	TRBJ1-5	.	few	TGTGCCAGCAGCTTCTTTTTCCGCCCCCAGCATTTT	CASSFFFRPQHF
TRBV10-2	TRBJ2-1	.	.	TGCGCCAGCAGTTTGGGGCCTCCCCAGTTCTTC	CASSLGPPQFF
TRBV7-3	TRBJ1-1	.	many	TGTGCCAGCAGCTTAACTCTGAACACTGAAGCTTTCTTT	CASSLTLNTEAFF
TRBV18	TRBJ2-7	TRBD1	many	TGTGCCAGCTCCCGTGGACAGGGGGTATACGAGCAGTACTTC	CASSRGQGVYEQYF
TRBV11-2	TRBJ1-6	TRBD1	many	TGTGCCAGCAGCCTGCTCCGGGGACAGGTTAATTCACCCCTCCACTTT	CASSLLRGQVNSPLHF
TRBV3-1	TRBJ2-7	.	few	TGTGCCAGCAGCCAAGGGAGTGGCGAGCAGTACTTC	CASSQGSGEQYF
TRBV30	TRBJ1-1	.	few	TGTGCCTGGAATTGGGCCCCGAACACTGAAGCTTTCTTT	CAWNWAPNTEAFF
TRBV5-6	TRBJ2-1	.	many	TGTGCCAGCAGGGCCGGACTGACCCTAAATGAGCAGTTCTTC	CASRAGLTLNEQFF
TRBV27	TRBJ2-7	.	many	TGTGCCAGCACCTTGACCCGCTCCTACGAGCAGTACTTC	CASTLTRSYEQYF
TRBV5-1	TRBJ1-6	.	.	TGCGCCAGCAGCGGTGGACATACCGTTGGTTCACCCCTCCACTTT	CASSGGHTVGSPLHF
TRBV27	TRBJ2-7	TRBD2	few	TGTGCCAGCAGTTTATCGGGACTAGTATACGAGCAGTACTTC	CASSLSGLVYEQYF
TRBV20-1	TRBJ1-4	.	.	TGCAGTGGGCGTCGGGGGTTTAATGAAAAACTGTTTTTT	CSGRRGFNEKLFF
TRBV6-1	TRBJ2-7	.	.	TGTGCCAGCAGTGTCAGCTTCTCCTACGAGCAGTACTTC	CASSVSFSYEQYF
TRBV18	TRBJ1-2	TRBD1	few	TGTGCCAGCTCACCGGGACAGGGGTGGAACTATGGCTACACCTTC	CASSPGQGWNYGYTF
TRBV18	TRBJ1-1	TRBD1	.	TGTGCCAGCTCGCCGAGACAGGGGGCACTGAACACTGAAGCTTTCTTT	CASSPRQGALNTEAFF
TRBV7-9	TRBJ1-3	TRBD1	.	TGTGCCAGCAGCGCTCAAGGACAGGTCTCTGGAAACACCATATATTTT	CASSAQGQVSGNTIYF
TRBV12-3/TRBV12-4	TRBJ1-1	TRBD1	.	TGTGCCAGCAGCCGACAGGGGGTCGCTGAAGCTTTCTTT	CASSRQGVAEAFF
TRBV7-9	TRBJ1-6	.	many	TGTGCCAGCAGCTTACTTCAAGACAGCCTCAATTCACCCCTCCACTTT	CASSLLQDSLNSPLHF